This T cell receptor (beta chain) was retrieved from a study of regulatory T cells in long-lasting Graves disease. Points from the study as a whole: Persistent disease preferred TRBV28, TRBJ1-2 and TRBJ2-5; new disease, TRBV20-1 and TRBJ2-1.

This clonotype was detected a few times. Its matching antigen is unknown. For TCR beta, libraries came from iRepertoire HTBI primers and Arm-PCR of CDR3 regions. TCRdb itself ran the multiplex PCR reads through MiXCR, one entry per CDR3 protein. The repertoire consists of roughly 610,000 distinct CDR3 sequences, with 15% to 20% occurring once and the leading ten covering 15% to 20%. Time point of the sample: newly diagnosed GD, antithyroid drugs for less than 3 months. From PBMCs, RNA was extracted and then used to make the TCR library. Trimming cost V 6 bases and J 3 bases, with 12 bases left between them. Germline V gene data show CDR1 as SNHLY and CDR2 as FYNNEI. The CDR3 length is 14 residues. This sample also appeared in a second study, on T cells in Graves' hyperthyroidism and ophthalmopathy. According to that study: Across 18 months, stable Graves' hyperthyroidism was marked by no progression to ophthalmopathy. A set of HTBI primers served as the primers for a first-round RT-PCR of the TCR CDR3.

The origin of this receptor is a woman younger than 45 with Graves disease. The V and J genes are TRBV2 and TRBJ1-5; TRBD1 might be the D (5 bases). Material: peripheral blood mononuclear cells (PBMCs), obtained at new diagnosis, from a patient treated with antithyroid drugs. The CDR3 region has the DNA TGTGCCAGCAGCATCGGGACGGCCAATCAGCCCCAGCATTTT. Translating gives CASSIGTANQPQHF.